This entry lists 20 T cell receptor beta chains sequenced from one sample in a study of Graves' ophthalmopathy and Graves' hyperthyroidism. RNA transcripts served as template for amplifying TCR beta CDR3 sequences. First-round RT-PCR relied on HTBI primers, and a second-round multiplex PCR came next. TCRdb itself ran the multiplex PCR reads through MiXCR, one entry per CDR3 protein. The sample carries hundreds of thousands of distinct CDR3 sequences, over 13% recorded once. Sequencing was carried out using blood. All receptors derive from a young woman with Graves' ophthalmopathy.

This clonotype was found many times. In DNA form, the CDR3 reads TGTGCCAGCCAACCGACAGTTTACACTGAAGCTTTCTTT. Encoded protein: CASQPTVYTEAFF. This rearrangement joins TRBV12-3 or TRBV12-4 to TRBJ1-1; D is possibly TRBD1 (5 bases). V was pared by 8 bases and J by 3 bases, with 13 bases between. The CDR3 contains 13 residues.

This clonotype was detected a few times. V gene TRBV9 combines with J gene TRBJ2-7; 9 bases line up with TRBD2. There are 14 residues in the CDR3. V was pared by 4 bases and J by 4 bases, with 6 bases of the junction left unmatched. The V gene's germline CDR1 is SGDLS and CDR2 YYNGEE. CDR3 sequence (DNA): TGTGCCAGCAGCCCATTTAGCGGGAGTTACGAGCAGTACTTC. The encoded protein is CASSPFSGSYEQYF.

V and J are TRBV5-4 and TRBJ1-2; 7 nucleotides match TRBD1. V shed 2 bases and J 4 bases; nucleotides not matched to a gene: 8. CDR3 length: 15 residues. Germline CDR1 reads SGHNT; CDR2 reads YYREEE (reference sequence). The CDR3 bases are TGTGCCAGCAGCTTTTATTACCGGGACAGCTATGGCTACACCTTC. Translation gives CASSFYYRDSYGYTF.

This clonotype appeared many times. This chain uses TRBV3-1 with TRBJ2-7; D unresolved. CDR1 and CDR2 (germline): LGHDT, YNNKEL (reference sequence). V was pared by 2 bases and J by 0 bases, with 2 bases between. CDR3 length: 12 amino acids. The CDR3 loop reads CASSQLSYEQYF. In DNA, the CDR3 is TGTGCCAGCAGCCAACTCTCCTACGAGCAGTACTTC.

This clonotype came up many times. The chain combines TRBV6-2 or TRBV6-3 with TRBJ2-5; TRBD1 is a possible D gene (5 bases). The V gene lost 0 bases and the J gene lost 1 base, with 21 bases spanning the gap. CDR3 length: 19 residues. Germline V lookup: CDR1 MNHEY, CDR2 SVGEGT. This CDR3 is CASSYSTLRAVIGQETQYF. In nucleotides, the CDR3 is TGTGCCAGCAGTTACTCGACCCTCAGGGCTGTAATAGGCCAAGAGACCCAGTACTTC.

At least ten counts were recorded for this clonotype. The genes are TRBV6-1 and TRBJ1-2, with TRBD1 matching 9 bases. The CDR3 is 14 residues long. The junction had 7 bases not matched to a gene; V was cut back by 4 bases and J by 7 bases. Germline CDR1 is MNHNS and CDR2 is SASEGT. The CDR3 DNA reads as TGTGCCAGCAGTGGCACAGGGGGCGCTTCTGGCTACACCTTC. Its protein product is CASSGTGGASGYTF.

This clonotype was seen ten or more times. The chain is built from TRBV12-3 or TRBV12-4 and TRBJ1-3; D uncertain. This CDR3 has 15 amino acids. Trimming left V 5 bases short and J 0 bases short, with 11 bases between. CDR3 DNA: TGTGCCAGCAGTCCAGACGGATACTCTGGAAACACCATATATTTT. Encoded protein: CASSPDGYSGNTIYF.

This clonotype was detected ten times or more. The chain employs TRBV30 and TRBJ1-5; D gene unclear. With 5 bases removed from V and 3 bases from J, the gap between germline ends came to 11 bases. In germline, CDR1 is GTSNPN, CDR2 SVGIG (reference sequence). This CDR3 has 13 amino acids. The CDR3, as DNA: TGTGCCTGGGCCGCCGGAACCAATCAGCCCCAGCATTTT. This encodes CAWAAGTNQPQHF.

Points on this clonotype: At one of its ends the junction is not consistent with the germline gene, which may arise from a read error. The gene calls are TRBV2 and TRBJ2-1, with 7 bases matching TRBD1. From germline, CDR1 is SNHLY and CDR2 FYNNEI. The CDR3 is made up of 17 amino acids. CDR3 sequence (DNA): TGTGCCAGCAGGGCAAGAGACAGGGATGTGAACTACAATGATCAGTTCTTC. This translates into CASRARDRDVNYNDQFF.

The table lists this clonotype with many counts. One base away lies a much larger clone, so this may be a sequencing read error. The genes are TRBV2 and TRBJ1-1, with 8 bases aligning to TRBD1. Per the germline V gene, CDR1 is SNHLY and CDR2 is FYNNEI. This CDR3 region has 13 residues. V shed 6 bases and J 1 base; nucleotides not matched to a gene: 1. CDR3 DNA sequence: TGTGCCAGCAGGGGACAGGCGAACACTGAAGCTTTCTTT. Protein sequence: CASRGQANTEAFF.

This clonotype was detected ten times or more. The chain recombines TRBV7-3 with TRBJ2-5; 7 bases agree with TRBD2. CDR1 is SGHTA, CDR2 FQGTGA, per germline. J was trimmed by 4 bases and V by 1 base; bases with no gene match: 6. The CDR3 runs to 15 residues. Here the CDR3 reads CASSLSGRGGETQYF. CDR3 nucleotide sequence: TGTGCCAGCAGCTTAAGCGGGCGCGGGGGAGAGACCCAGTACTTC.

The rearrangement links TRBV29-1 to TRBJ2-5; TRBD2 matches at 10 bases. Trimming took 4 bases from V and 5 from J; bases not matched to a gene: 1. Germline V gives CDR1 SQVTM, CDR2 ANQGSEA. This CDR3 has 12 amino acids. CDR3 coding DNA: TGCAGCGTTGTAGCGGGAGGCGAGACCCAGTACTTC. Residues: CSVVAGGETQYF.

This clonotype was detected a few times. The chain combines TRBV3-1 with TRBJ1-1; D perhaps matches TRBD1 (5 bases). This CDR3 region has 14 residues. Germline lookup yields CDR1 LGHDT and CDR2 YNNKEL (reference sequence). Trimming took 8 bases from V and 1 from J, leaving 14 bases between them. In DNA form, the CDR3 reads TGTGCCAGCTCTCTCCGACAGAAGAACACTGAAGCTTTCTTT. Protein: CASSLRQKNTEAFF.

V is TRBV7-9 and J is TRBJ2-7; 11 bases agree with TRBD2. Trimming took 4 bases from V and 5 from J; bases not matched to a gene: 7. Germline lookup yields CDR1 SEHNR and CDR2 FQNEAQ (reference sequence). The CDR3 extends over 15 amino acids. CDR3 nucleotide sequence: TGTGCCAGCAGCTCATTAGCGGGAGGGCCGAACGAGCAGTACTTC. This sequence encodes CASSSLAGGPNEQYF.

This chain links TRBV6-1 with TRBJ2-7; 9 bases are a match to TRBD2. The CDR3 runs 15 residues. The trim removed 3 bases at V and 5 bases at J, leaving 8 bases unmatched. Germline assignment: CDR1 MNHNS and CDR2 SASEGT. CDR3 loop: CASSDRASGEHEQYF. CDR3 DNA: TGTGCCAGCAGTGATAGGGCTAGCGGGGAACACGAGCAGTACTTC.

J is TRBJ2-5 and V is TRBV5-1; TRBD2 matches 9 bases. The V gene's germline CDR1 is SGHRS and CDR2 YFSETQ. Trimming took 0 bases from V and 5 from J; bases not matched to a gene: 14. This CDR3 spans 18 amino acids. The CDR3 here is CASSLARGGARALETQYF. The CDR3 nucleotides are TGCGCCAGCAGCTTGGCCCGCGGGGGGGCGAGAGCCCTGGAGACCCAGTACTTC.

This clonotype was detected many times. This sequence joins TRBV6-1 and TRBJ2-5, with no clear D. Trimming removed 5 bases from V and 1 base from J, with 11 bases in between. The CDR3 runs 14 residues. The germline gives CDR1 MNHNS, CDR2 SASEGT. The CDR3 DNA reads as TGTGCCAGCAGTCCGTTGGACCCCCAAGAGACCCAGTACTTC. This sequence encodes CASSPLDPQETQYF.

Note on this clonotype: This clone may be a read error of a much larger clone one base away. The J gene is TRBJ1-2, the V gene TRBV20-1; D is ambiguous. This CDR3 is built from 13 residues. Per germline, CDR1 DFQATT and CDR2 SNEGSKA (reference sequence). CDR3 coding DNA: TGCAGTGCTCCAGAAGTAGCTAACTTTGGCTACACCTTC. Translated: CSAPEVANFGYTF.

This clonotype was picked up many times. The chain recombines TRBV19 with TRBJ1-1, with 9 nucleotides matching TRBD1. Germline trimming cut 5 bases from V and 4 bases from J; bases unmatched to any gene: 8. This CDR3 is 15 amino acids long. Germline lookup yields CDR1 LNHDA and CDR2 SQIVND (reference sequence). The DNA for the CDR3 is TGTGCCAGTAGTTCCCGGACAGGGGTGACCACTGAAGCTTTCTTT. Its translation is CASSSRTGVTTEAFF.

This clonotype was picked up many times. CDR3 residues: CASAQLASGAYEQYF. The CDR3 DNA reads TGTGCCAGCGCCCAGTTGGCTAGTGGAGCCTACGAGCAGTACTTC. The chain is built from TRBV28 and TRBJ2-7; D ambiguous. Per germline, CDR1 MDHEN and CDR2 SYDVKM. With 8 bases removed from V and 2 bases from J, the gap between germline ends came to 19 bases. The length of the CDR3 is 15 residues. Based on the CDR3 plus reference TRBV28 and TRBJ2-7, the full variable domain is DVKVTQSSRYLVKRTGEKVFLECVQDMDHENMFWYRQDPGLGLRLIYFSYDVKMKEKGDIPEGYSVSREKKERFSLILESASTNQTSMYLCASAQLASGAYEQYFGPGTRLTVT.